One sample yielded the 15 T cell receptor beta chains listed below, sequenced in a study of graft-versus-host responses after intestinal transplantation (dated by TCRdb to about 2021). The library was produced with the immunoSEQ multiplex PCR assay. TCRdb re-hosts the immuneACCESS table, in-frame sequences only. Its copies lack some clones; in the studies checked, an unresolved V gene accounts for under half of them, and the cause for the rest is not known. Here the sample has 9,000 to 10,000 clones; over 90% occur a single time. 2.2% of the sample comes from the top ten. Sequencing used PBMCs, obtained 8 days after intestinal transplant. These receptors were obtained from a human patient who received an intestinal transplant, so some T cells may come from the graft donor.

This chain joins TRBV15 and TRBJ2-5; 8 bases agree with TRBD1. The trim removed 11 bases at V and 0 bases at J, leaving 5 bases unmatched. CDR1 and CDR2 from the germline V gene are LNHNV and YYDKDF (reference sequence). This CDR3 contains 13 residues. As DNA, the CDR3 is TGTGCCTCGCACAGGGGGAACCAAGAGACCCAGTACTTC. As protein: CASHRGNQETQYF.

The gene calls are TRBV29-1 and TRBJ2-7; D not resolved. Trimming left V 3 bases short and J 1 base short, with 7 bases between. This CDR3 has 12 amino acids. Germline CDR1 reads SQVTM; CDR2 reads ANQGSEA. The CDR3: CSVDMGSYEQYF. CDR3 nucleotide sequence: TGCAGCGTTGACATGGGGTCCTACGAGCAGTACTTC.

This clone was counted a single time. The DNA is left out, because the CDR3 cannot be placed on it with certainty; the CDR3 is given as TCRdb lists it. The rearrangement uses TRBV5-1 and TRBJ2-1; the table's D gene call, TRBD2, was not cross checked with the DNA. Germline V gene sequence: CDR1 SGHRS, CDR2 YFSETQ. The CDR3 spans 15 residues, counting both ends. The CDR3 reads CASSLDGDFGNEQFF.

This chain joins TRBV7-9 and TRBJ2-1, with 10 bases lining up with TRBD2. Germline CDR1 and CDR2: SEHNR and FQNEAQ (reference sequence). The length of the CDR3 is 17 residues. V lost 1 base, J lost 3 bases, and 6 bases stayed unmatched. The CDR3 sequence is CASSLGLAGVGYNEQFF. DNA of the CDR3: TGTGCCAGCAGCTTAGGCCTAGCGGGAGTTGGCTACAATGAGCAGTTCTTC.

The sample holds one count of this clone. In nucleotides, the CDR3 is TGCAGTGCCCAACGGAATACGCAGTATTTT. Protein sequence: CSAQRNTQYF. The chain employs TRBV20-1 and TRBJ2-3, with D unclear. The CDR3 totals 10 residues. Germline V gene lookup returns CDR1 DFQATT and CDR2 SNEGSKA (reference sequence). The V end was cut by 6 bases, the J end by 7 bases, with 8 bases between.

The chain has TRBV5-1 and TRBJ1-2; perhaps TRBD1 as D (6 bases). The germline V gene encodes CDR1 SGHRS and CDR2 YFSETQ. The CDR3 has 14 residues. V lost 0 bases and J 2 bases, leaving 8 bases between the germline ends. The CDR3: CASSLVGGNYGYTF. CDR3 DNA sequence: TGCGCCAGCAGCTTGGTAGGGGGAAACTATGGCTACACCTTC.

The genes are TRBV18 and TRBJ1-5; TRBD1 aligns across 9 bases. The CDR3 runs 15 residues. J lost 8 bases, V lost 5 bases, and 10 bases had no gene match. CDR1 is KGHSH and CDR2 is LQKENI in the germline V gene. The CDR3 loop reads CASSERTRTGEPQHF. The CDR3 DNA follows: TGTGCCAGCTCAGAAAGGACCCGGACAGGGGAGCCCCAGCATTTT.

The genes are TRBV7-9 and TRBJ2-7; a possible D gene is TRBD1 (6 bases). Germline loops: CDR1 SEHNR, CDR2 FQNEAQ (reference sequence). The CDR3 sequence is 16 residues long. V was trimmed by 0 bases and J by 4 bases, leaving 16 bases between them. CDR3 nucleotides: TGTGCCAGCAGCTTAGCCACAGGGCTTGGGTGGTACGAGCAGTACTTC. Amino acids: CASSLATGLGWYEQYF.

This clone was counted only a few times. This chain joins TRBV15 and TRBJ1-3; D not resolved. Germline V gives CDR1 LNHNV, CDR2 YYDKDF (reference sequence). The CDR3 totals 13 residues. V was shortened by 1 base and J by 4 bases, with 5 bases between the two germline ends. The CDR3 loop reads CATSRGSGNTIYF. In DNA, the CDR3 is TGTGCCACCAGCAGAGGCTCCGGAAACACCATATATTTT.

The CDR3 protein is CASSPGTGLSTEAFF. CDR3 nucleotide sequence: TGTGCCAGCAGCCCGGGGACAGGGTTAAGCACTGAAGCTTTCTTT. The chain employs TRBV9 and TRBJ1-1, with 9 bases aligning to TRBD1. This CDR3 has 15 amino acids. V lost 4 bases to trimming and J lost 4 bases; unmatched junction nucleotides: 8. Germline-derived CDR1 and CDR2 are SGDLS and YYNGEE.

Written as DNA, the CDR3 is TGTGCCATCAGTGAGGGAACGGGACTAGCGGCTCGCAATGAGCAGTTCTTC. Translation gives CAISEGTGLAARNEQFF. The rearrangement joins TRBV10-3 to TRBJ2-1; 11 nucleotides line up with TRBD2. The CDR3 runs to 17 residues. V lost 2 bases and J lost 6; bases outside the gene matches: 9. Germline CDR1 is ENHRY and CDR2 is SYGVKD.

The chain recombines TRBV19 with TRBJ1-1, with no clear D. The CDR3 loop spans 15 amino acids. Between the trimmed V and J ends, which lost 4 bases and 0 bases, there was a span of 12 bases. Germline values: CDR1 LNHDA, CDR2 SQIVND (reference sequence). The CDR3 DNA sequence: TGTGCCAGTAGTACCGAGGCCCTTCTGAACACTGAAGCTTTCTTT. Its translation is CASSTEALLNTEAFF.

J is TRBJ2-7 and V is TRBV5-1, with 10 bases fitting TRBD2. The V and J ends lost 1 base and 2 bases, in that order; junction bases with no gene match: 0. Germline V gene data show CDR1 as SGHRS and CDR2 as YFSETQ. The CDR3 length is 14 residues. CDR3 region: CASSLSGGAYEQYF. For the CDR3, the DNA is TGCGCCAGCAGCTTGAGCGGGGGGGCCTACGAGCAGTACTTC.

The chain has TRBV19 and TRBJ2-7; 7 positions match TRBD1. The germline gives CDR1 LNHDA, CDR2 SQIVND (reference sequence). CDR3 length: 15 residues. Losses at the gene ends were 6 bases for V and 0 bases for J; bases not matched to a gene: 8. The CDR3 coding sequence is TGTGCCAGTAGCAGCGGACAGGTGAGCTCCTACGAGCAGTACTTC. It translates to CASSSGQVSSYEQYF. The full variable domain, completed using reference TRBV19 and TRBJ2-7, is DGGITQSPKYLFRKEGQNVTLSCEQNLNHDAMYWYRQDPGQGLRLIYYSQIVNDFQKGDIAEGYSVSREKKESFPLTVTSAQKNPTAFYLCASSSGQVSSYEQYFGPGTRLTVT.

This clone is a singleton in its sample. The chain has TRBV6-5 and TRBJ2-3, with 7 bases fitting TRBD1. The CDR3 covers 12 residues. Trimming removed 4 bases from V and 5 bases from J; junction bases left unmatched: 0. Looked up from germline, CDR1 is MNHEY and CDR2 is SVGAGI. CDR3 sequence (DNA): TGTGCCAGCAGTTGGGACAGAGATACGCAGTATTTT. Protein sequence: CASSWDRDTQYF.